This T cell receptor (beta chain) stems from a study of shared clonotypes between healthy human individuals. General observations from the study: Relative to their counterparts shared across all four donors, non-shared clonotypes exhibited diminished generation probabilities. As a rule, naive subsets had a larger estimated richness than memory subsets.

In regard to this clone: Antigen specificity is unknown.

CD45RO-negative CD8 cells positively selected for CCR7 made up the naive population, which excluded terminally differentiated effector memory CD45RA+ cells. The ends were cut back, 3 bases at V and 5 bases at J, with 16 bases in the middle. CDR3 size: 14 residues. Per germline, CDR1 SQVTM and CDR2 ANQGSEA. TCRdb's table, derived via immunoSEQ multiplex PCR, lists solely in-frame clones and lacks some. The sample lists more than 2 million clones, about 95% seen once, with around 1.1% in the top ten. The sequence was obtained from a man between 18 and 29 years old in good health. Material for sequencing was naive CD8+ T cells sorted from blood. V is TRBV29-1 and J is TRBJ1-1; tentative D call: TRBD1 (5 bases). The CDR3 nucleotides read TGCAGCGTTGAGGGGGGTGGTTCGAGGACTGAAGCTTTCTTT. This sequence encodes CSVEGGGSRTEAFF.